The present T cell receptor (beta chain) was sequenced within a study of T cells after yellow fever vaccination. Germline V gives CDR1 KGHSH, CDR2 LQKENI. This CDR3 comprises 14 residues. The junction had 4 bases not matched to a gene; V was cut back by 5 bases and J by 5 bases. From the 5' RACE reads, TCRdb called clonotypes with MiXCR, one entry per CDR3 protein. The profile shows about 310,000 distinct CDR3 sequences, 3% to 4.5% of them singletons. This clonotype was sampled from a man between 18 and 35 years old who received the YFV17D yellow fever vaccine. J is TRBJ2-7 and V is TRBV18, with 12 bases that match TRBD1. The sequencing used PBMCs, collected on the day of the yellow fever booster vaccination. CDR3 protein: CASSVGQGAHEQYV. For the CDR3, the DNA is TGTGCCAGCTCAGTGGGACAGGGGGCCCACGAGCAGTACGTC.